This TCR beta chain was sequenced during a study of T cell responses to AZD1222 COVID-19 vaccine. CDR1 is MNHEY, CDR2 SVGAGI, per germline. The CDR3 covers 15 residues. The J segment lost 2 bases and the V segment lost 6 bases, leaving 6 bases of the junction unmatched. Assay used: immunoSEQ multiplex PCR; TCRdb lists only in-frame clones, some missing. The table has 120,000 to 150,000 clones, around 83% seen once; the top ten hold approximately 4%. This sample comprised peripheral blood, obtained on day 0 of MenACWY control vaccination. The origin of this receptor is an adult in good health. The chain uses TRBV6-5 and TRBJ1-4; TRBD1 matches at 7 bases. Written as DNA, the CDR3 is TGTGCCAGCAGACCGCCGGGACAGACTAATGAAAAACTGTTTTTT. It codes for CASRPPGQTNEKLFF.